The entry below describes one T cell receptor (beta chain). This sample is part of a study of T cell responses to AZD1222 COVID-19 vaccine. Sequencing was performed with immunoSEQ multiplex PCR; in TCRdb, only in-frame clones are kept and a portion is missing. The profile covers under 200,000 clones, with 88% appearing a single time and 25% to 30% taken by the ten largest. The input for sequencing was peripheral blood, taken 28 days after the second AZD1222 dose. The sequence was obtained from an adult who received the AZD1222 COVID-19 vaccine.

CDR3 bases: TGTGCCAGCAGTGGACCGGGAGAGACCCAGTACTTC. It is translated as CASSGPGETQYF. V usage is TRBV12-3 or TRBV12-4 and J usage is TRBJ2-5; D unresolved. The CDR3 runs to 12 residues. Trimming pared 5 bases from V and 4 bases from J, leaving 8 bases between.